This T cell receptor (beta chain) is from a study of beta chain features in type 1 diabetes. Looked up from germline, CDR1 is LNHNV and CDR2 is YYDKDF (reference sequence). The CDR3 is 15 residues long. V was pared by 5 bases and J by 3 bases, with 5 bases of the junction left unmatched. General study results and limits: Among patients with Type 1 diabetes, TCRB CDR3s were moderately but significantly shorter in every one of the four CD4+ subsets.

The entirety of the isolated RNA underwent reverse transcription, so expressed TCRB transcripts were sequenced. Generated by immunoSEQ multiplex PCR, the TCRdb table keeps only in-frame clones and is missing some. The table includes about 260,000 clones, about 23% detected once. About this clone itself: What it recognizes is unknown.

The chain employs TRBV15 and TRBJ2-7, with 12 nucleotides matching TRBD1. The sequencing sample was made of naive CD4+ T cells from blood. The origin of this receptor is a woman aged 30 to 39 with type 1 diabetes. The CDR3 loop is CATSPGTGGFYEQYF. CDR3 nucleotides: TGTGCCACCAGCCCCGGGACAGGGGGCTTCTACGAGCAGTACTTC.